Below, 27 T cell receptor beta chains from the same sample are listed, as sequenced in a study of glioma-infiltrating T cells. TCR alpha and beta CDR3 regions were amplified from RNA using iRepertoire nested multiplex PCR. TCRdb fed the multiplex PCR reads into MiXCR, producing one record per CDR3 protein. The data contain over 100,000 distinct CDR3 sequences, less than 30% of them singletons. Sequenced input: glioma tissue, nonneoplastic brain tissue, or PBMCs (not recorded which). These TCRs come from a human donor with low-grade glioma or glioblastoma, undergoing nonglioma brain surgery, or in good health (not recorded which).

Note on this clonotype: This clone may be a read error of a much larger clone one base away. The CDR3 is CSTRLPQETQYF. Written as DNA, the CDR3 is TGTTCCACAAGACTCCCCCAAGAGACCCAGTACTTC. V is TRBV5-4 and J is TRBJ2-5; D remains ambiguous. CDR1 is SGHNT, CDR2 YYREEE, per germline (reference sequence). There are 12 residues in the CDR3.

This clonotype was counted ten times or more. V and J are TRBV6-1 and TRBJ2-1; TRBD2 matches 8 bases. The ends lost 5 bases at V and 9 bases at J; junction bases unmatched: 12. Germline V gene sequence: CDR1 MNHNS, CDR2 SASEGT. This CDR3 has 15 amino acids. Written as DNA, the CDR3 is TGTGCCAGCAGTTATCAGACAGCGGGAGCTACTGAGCAGTTCTTC. It is translated as CASSYQTAGATEQFF.

The chain links TRBV7-8 to TRBJ2-6, with D unresolved. Trimming stripped 2 bases from V and 0 bases from J, with 8 bases between. The CDR3 spans 16 residues. Germline V CDR1 and CDR2: SGHVS, FQNEAQ. The chain's CDR3 is CASSLPAASGANVLTF. DNA of the CDR3: TGTGCCAGCAGCTTACCTGCCGCCTCTGGGGCCAACGTCCTGACTTTC.

This clonotype was found many times. The chain has TRBV28 and TRBJ1-5, with a tentative D call TRBD1 (6 bases). CDR1 MDHEN and CDR2 SYDVKM come from the germline V gene. V was shortened by 5 bases and J by 0 bases, with 11 bases between the two germline ends. The CDR3 contains 15 residues. The CDR3 coding sequence is TGTGCCAGCAGTCTCTTGGGGGCTAGCAATCAGCCCCAGCATTTT. Protein: CASSLLGASNQPQHF.

This clonotype was recorded a few times. This chain connects TRBV7-3 to TRBJ1-1; D remains ambiguous. This CDR3 comprises 14 residues. The germline CDR1 and CDR2 sequences are SGHTA and FQGTGA. Trimming left V 2 bases short and J 4 bases short, with 11 bases between. The CDR3 nucleotides read TGTGCCAGCAGCTTAGAGGCCAGATCCACTGAAGCTTTCTTT. Encoded protein: CASSLEARSTEAFF.

Concerning this clonotype: A much larger clonotype is one base distant, so this may be a read error. J is TRBJ1-1 and V is TRBV29-1, with TRBD1 as a possible D gene (6 bases). Deletions cut 4 bases from V and 6 bases from J, with 9 bases between. CDR3 length: 11 residues. Germline V gene lookup returns CDR1 SQVTM and CDR2 ANQGSEA. The CDR3 nucleotides read TGCAGCGTTGCCGACAGGCCTGAAGCTTTCTTT. This gives the protein CSVADRPEAFF. Full variable domain (rest looked up from reference TRBV29-1 and TRBJ1-1): SAVISQKPSRDICQRGTSLTIQCQVDSQVTMMFWYRQQPGQSLTLIATANQGSEATYESGFVIDKFPISRPNLTFSTLTVSNMSPEDSSIYLCSVADRPEAFFGQGTRLTVV.

The sample holds many counts of this clonotype. CDR3 DNA sequence: TGCAGCGTCTGGCCTAACGGGGAGACCCAGTACTTC. It codes for CSVWPNGETQYF. The chain carries TRBV29-1 and TRBJ2-5; D is uncertain. Trimming removed 6 bases from V and 5 bases from J, with 13 bases in between. The CDR3 is 12 residues long. Looked up from germline, CDR1 is SQVTM and CDR2 is ANQGSEA.

As to this clonotype: Lacking the conserved final phenylalanine or tryptophan, this CDR3 likely reflects a read error. The DNA is left out, because the CDR3 cannot be placed on it with certainty; the CDR3 is given as TCRdb lists it. This sequence joins TRBV6-1 and TRBJ2-7; the DNA was not used to check the table's D call, TRBD2. Germline V gene data show CDR1 as MNHNS and CDR2 as SASEGT. The CDR3 region is 12 residues in length, termini included. The CDR3 is CASNAGTYDQYC.

Of note for this clonotype: A much larger clone differs by one base, so this may be a read error. J is TRBJ2-7 and V is TRBV29-1; no reliable D call. The CDR3 consists of 11 residues. Per germline, CDR1 SQVTM and CDR2 ANQGSEA. V gave up 5 bases and J gave up 7 bases, with 12 bases separating them. CDR3 DNA sequence: TGCAGCGTTAGGGCAGACAATGAGCAGTACTTC. Its translation is CSVRADNEQYF.

In its sample, this clonotype was seen many times. V and J are TRBV7-2 and TRBJ1-6; D is unclear. The CDR3 spans 15 residues. Germline values: CDR1 SGHTA, CDR2 FQGNSA. Trimming left V 0 bases short and J 0 bases short, with 3 bases between. CDR3 protein: CASSLAVSYNSPLHF. Here the CDR3 DNA reads TGTGCCAGCAGCTTAGCGGTCTCCTATAATTCACCCCTCCACTTT.

This clonotype was counted at least ten times. The rearrangement uses TRBV7-9 and TRBJ2-1; D is tentatively TRBD1 or TRBD2 (6 bases each). CDR1 is SEHNR, CDR2 FQNEAQ, per germline (reference sequence). This CDR3 contains 13 residues. Trimming shortened V by 5 bases and J by 7 bases, and 12 bases separated the two germline ends. CDR3 amino acids: CASSPWGANEQFF. CDR3 DNA: TGTGCCAGCAGCCCCTGGGGGGCAAATGAGCAGTTCTTC. Based on the CDR3 plus reference TRBV7-9 and TRBJ2-1, the full variable domain is DTGVSQNPRHKITKRGQNVTFRCDPISEHNRLYWYRQTLGQGPEFLTYFQNEAQLEKSRLLSDRFSAERPKGSFSTLEIQRTEQGDSAMYLCASSPWGANEQFFGPGTRLTVL.

This clonotype was detected many times. V gene TRBV5-1 combines with J gene TRBJ2-5; D gene ambiguous. The CDR3 covers 12 residues. Germline V gene sequence: CDR1 SGHRS, CDR2 YFSETQ. The ends were cut back, 2 bases at V and 5 bases at J, with 7 bases in the middle. The CDR3 DNA is TGCGCCAGCAGCTTCAATAAGGAGACCCAGTACTTC. Protein: CASSFNKETQYF. Variable domain in full (rest from reference TRBV5-1 and TRBJ2-5): KAGVTQTPRYLIKTRGQQVTLSCSPISGHRSVSWYQQTPGQGLQFLFEYFSETQRNKGNFPGRFSGRQFSNSRSEMNVSTLELGDSALYLCASSFNKETQYFGPGTRLLVL.

The table lists this clonotype with a few counts. This chain joins TRBV7-9 and TRBJ2-4; 9 bases line up with TRBD1. Germline V lookup: CDR1 SEHNR, CDR2 FQNEAQ (reference sequence). The CDR3 covers 17 residues. Losses at the gene ends were 1 base for V and 8 bases for J; bases not matched to a gene: 12. The CDR3 is CASSLEGWGQGTDIQYF. The CDR3 region has the DNA TGTGCCAGCAGCTTAGAGGGGTGGGGACAGGGAACGGACATTCAGTACTTC.

This clonotype was recorded once. J is TRBJ1-1 and V is TRBV6-2 or TRBV6-3; D perhaps matches TRBD1 (5 bases). The CDR3 sequence is 16 residues long. Between the trimmed V and J ends, which lost 7 bases and 4 bases, there was a span of 22 bases. Germline-derived CDR1 and CDR2 are MNHEY and SVGEGT. DNA of the CDR3: TGTGCCAGCACGCGCCTCCTTTCATCGGGGGGCACTGAAGCTTTCTTT. Encoded protein: CASTRLLSSGGTEAFF.

The sample holds many counts of this clonotype. It is unclear where the CDR3 begins or ends on the DNA, so no DNA is shown, and the CDR3 is as TCRdb lists it. This chain uses TRBV28 with TRBJ1-2; no check of the table's D call, TRBD1, against the DNA was made. Germline-derived CDR1 and CDR2 are MDHEN and SYDVKM. The CDR3 is 16 residues long, counting both termini. The CDR3 spells CASSSSVPMSKYGYTF.

In its sample, this clonotype was seen many times. The chain joins TRBV28 to TRBJ2-7; D not resolved. This CDR3 has 12 residues. V shed 3 bases and J shed 6 bases, with 9 bases lying between them. Germline CDR1 MDHEN, CDR2 SYDVKM. The CDR3 DNA sequence: TGTGCCAGCAGTTTCCCCCAATCCGAGCAGTACTTC. Translating gives CASSFPQSEQYF.

In this sample, this clonotype turned up many times. V gene TRBV2 combines with J gene TRBJ1-6; D may be TRBD1 (6 bases). Germline V gives CDR1 SNHLY, CDR2 FYNNEI. The CDR3 has 13 amino acids. Deletions cut 7 bases from V and 8 bases from J, with 12 bases between. Written as DNA, the CDR3 is TGTGCCAGCACCGGACAGTCGGATTCACCCCTCCACTTT. This codes for CASTGQSDSPLHF.

This clonotype was picked up many times. J is TRBJ1-2 and V is TRBV5-1, with D hard to call. Germline CDR1 and CDR2: SGHRS and YFSETQ. This CDR3 region has 14 residues. Trimming removed 0 bases from V and 8 bases from J, with 14 bases in between. The CDR3 coding sequence is TGCGCCAGCAGCTTGGGGGAGCTCCTGGAAGGCTACACCTTC. It yields the protein CASSLGELLEGYTF.

This clonotype occurred many times. The genes are TRBV12-3 or TRBV12-4 and TRBJ2-4; D not resolved. CDR3 length: 14 amino acids. V was clipped by 0 bases and J by 8 bases, with 11 bases between them. CDR3 amino acids: CASSLALTEDIQYF. As DNA, the CDR3 is TGTGCCAGCAGTTTAGCGCTTACGGAAGACATTCAGTACTTC.

As for this clonotype: No conserved phenylalanine or tryptophan is present at the end of the CDR3, so a read error is the likely explanation. The chain is built from TRBV15 and TRBJ1-3; TRBD1 matches at 8 bases. This CDR3 region has 17 residues. The V gene's germline CDR1 is LNHNV and CDR2 YYDKDF (reference sequence). CDR3 in DNA: TGTGCCACTAGCAGATACCCGACAGGGGCAGCAGGAAACACCATATATTCT. It encodes CATSRYPTGAAGNTIYS.

This clonotype was seen repeatedly, ten times or more. The V and J genes are TRBV6-1 and TRBJ2-7; 7 bases align to TRBD1. Trimming at V came to 7 bases and at J to 0 bases, leaving 3 bases not matched to a gene. The CDR3 covers 13 residues. Per germline, CDR1 MNHNS and CDR2 SASEGT. The CDR3 region has the DNA TGTGCCAGCACCCCAGGGGGCTCCTACGAGCAGTACTTC. Translating it yields CASTPGGSYEQYF.

There are many counts of this clonotype. The V call is TRBV5-1, the J call TRBJ2-7; D uncertain. Trimming took off 0 bases at V and 2 bases at J, with 9 bases between the two ends. The germline CDR1 and CDR2 sequences are SGHRS and YFSETQ. This CDR3 is built from 14 residues. The CDR3 sequence: CASSLEAAPYEQYF. CDR3 nucleotide sequence: TGCGCCAGCAGCTTGGAGGCAGCTCCCTACGAGCAGTACTTC.

In regard to this clonotype: A much larger clone lies a single base off, so this may be a read error. The chain carries TRBV7-9 and TRBJ2-4; D is perhaps TRBD1 (5 bases). In germline, CDR1 is SEHNR, CDR2 FQNEAQ (reference sequence). CDR3 length: 13 amino acids. The V and J ends lost 2 bases and 7 bases respectively, with 9 bases between them. CDR3 nucleotides: TGTGCCAGCAGCTTATGGCCAGGGAACATTCAGTACTTC. Protein: CASSLWPGNIQYF.

This clonotype appeared many times. V usage is TRBV7-3 and J usage is TRBJ1-2; D is ambiguous. Germline CDR1 reads SGHTA; CDR2 reads FQGTGA. This CDR3 is built from 14 residues. Trimming removed 2 bases at V and 2 bases at J, with 9 bases between. As DNA, the CDR3 is TGTGCCAGCAGCTTAGGTCCCAGCAACTATGGCTACACCTTC. Encoded protein: CASSLGPSNYGYTF.

This clonotype showed up many times. The chain recombines TRBV6-2 or TRBV6-3 with TRBJ2-1; no clear D. Germline CDR1 is MNHEY and CDR2 is SVGEGT. There are 15 residues in the CDR3. Deletions cut 5 bases from V and 8 bases from J, with 19 bases between. CDR3 nucleotides: TGTGCCAGCAGTCGTAACGCTATAAGGGTCCATGAGCAGTTCTTC. Its translation: CASSRNAIRVHEQFF.

Ten or more counts support this clonotype. The chain combines TRBV27 with TRBJ2-7; D may be TRBD1 (5 bases). The CDR3 has 15 residues. Germline V gene sequence: CDR1 MNHEY, CDR2 SMNVEV (reference sequence). The V end was cut by 0 bases, the J end by 3 bases, with 12 bases between. CDR3 sequence reads: CASSLSQGIGYEQYF. The CDR3 coding sequence is TGTGCCAGCAGTTTATCCCAGGGAATCGGCTACGAGCAGTACTTC.

The table lists this clonotype with many counts. This chain joins TRBV20-1 and TRBJ2-1, with a tentative D call TRBD1 (5 bases). V shed 0 bases and J shed 4 bases, with 13 bases lying between them. Germline CDR1 reads DFQATT; CDR2 reads SNEGSKA (reference sequence). The CDR3 has 15 residues. As DNA, the CDR3 is TGCAGTGCTAGAGATCGCCAGAAGGGGTACAATGAGCAGTTCTTC. This encodes CSARDRQKGYNEQFF.